This T cell receptor (beta chain) was observed in a study of T cell responses to AZD1222 COVID-19 vaccine. About the study: Some second doses came at about 4 weeks and others at about 12 weeks; these were pooled. Study-wide results and limits: Scientists sampled the repertoires only once the peak T cell response had passed. It should be noted that donors were predominantly white British and more often female, and clonal diversity was possibly underestimated.

Assay used: immunoSEQ multiplex PCR; TCRdb lists only in-frame clones, some missing. The data contain about 100,000 clones, 88% of them seen just once; the ten biggest clones take up about 3%. Notes on this clone: Antigen specificity is unknown.

This CDR3 region has 13 residues. V lost 4 bases to trimming and J lost 8 bases, with 11 bases between them. Germline lookup yields CDR1 SNHLY and CDR2 FYNNEI. The chain uses TRBV2 and TRBJ1-4; a possible D gene is TRBD1 (6 bases). This sequence originates from an adult in good health. The source material was peripheral blood, sampled on day 0 of AZD1222 vaccination. The CDR3 spells CASSAQGVEKLFF. The CDR3 bases are TGTGCCAGCAGTGCACAGGGAGTAGAAAAACTGTTTTTT.